Given below is one T cell receptor beta chain in context. Study processing details: Reference gene primer amplification gave estimated nucleated cell counts. Method: immunoSEQ multiplex PCR; TCRdb's copy keeps in-frame clones and lacks some. Clone size and V and J calls were adopted from that table, with D and trimming inferred from the DNA. Altogether around 81,000 clones are present, 85% to 90% being singletons, with the ten largest covering more than 4.5%. The sample is drawn from a study of blood T cell repertoires in COVID-19. Study summary: The origin of the acute and convalescent COVID-19 samples was the United States, Italy and Spain.

The TCR comes from a woman of 80 years or more with acute or convalescent COVID-19. The sample was peripheral blood.

The CDR3 loop reads CASWDQGFRQYF. The CDR3 DNA is TGTGCCAGCTGGGACCAGGGGTTTAGGCAGTACTTC. V gene TRBV6-5 combines with J gene TRBJ2-7; possible D gene TRBD1, 6 bases. CDR1 is MNHEY and CDR2 is SVGAGI in the germline V gene. The CDR3 runs 12 residues. V shed 8 bases and J shed 9 bases, with 17 bases lying between them.